This T cell receptor (beta chain) was documented in a study of T cell repertoires in ileal Crohn's disease. Overall study context: Surgery for a complication: stricturing in about 61%, penetrating in approximately 39%.

TCRB immunosequencing input was roughly 500 nanograms of biopsy DNA per sample. TCRdb keeps only in-frame clones here, not all; method: immunoSEQ multiplex PCR. Here the sample spans about 11,000 clones, about 82% being singletons. Losses at the gene ends were 4 bases for V and 3 bases for J; bases not matched to a gene: 9. The CDR3 extends over 17 amino acids. Germline CDR1 and CDR2: SGHRS and YFSETQ. Indicated time point: neoterminal ileum biopsy at postoperative endoscopy, about 6 months after surgery. The sequenced sample was ileal tissue. The V gene is TRBV5-1, the J gene TRBJ2-3; 12 bases align to TRBD2. The receptor was derived from an adult with Crohn's disease. The CDR3 DNA reads as TGCGCCAGCAGCGCCCGGGGACTAGCGGGCAAGACAGATACGCAGTATTTT. Translating it yields CASSARGLAGKTDTQYF. Drawing the rest from reference TRBV5-1 and TRBJ2-3, the complete variable domain is KAGVTQTPRYLIKTRGQQVTLSCSPISGHRSVSWYQQTPGQGLQFLFEYFSETQRNKGNFPGRFSGRQFSNSRSEMNVSTLELGDSALYLCASSARGLAGKTDTQYFGPGTRLTVL.